A single sample is the source of the 24 T cell receptor beta chains below, sequenced in a study of patients and donors after allogeneic stem cell transplantation. TCRdb ran MiXCR on the RT-PCR reads and lists one entry per CDR3 protein. Among 24,000 or so distinct CDR3 sequences listed, 29% were seen once. Sequencing used blood, either unsorted or a sorted T cell fraction (not recorded which). All receptors derive from a human donor who was either an allogeneic HSCT recipient or a stem cell or donor lymphocyte infusion donor (not recorded which). It is not recorded whose cells these are; they may come from a transplant donor.

The gene calls are TRBV12-3 or TRBV12-4 and TRBJ2-5; D is undetermined. This CDR3 spans 16 amino acids. With 3 bases removed from V and 5 bases from J, the gap between germline ends came to 19 bases. The CDR3 region has the DNA TGTGCCAGCAGTTTCATCTTAATTCCTAGTGGGGAGACCCAGTACTTC. Its translation is CASSFILIPSGETQYF.

This clonotype was seen a handful of times. The gene calls are TRBV7-2 and TRBJ1-1; D is ambiguous. Germline CDR1 is SGHTA and CDR2 is FQGNSA. V was clipped by 4 bases and J by 0 bases, with 6 bases between them. The CDR3 spans 13 residues. CDR3 residues: CASSSWVNTEAFF. CDR3 nucleotide sequence: TGTGCCAGCAGCTCCTGGGTGAACACTGAAGCTTTCTTT.

This clonotype was observed a few times. This rearrangement joins TRBV5-6 to TRBJ1-3, with D unclear. CDR1 SGHDT and CDR2 YYEEEE come from the germline V gene. This CDR3 contains 15 residues. With 2 bases removed from V and 4 bases from J, the gap between germline ends came to 13 bases. The CDR3 region is CASSFGRSEGNTIYF. DNA for the CDR3: TGTGCCAGCAGCTTTGGCAGGAGTGAGGGAAACACCATATATTTT.

The chain joins TRBV6-5 to TRBJ2-6, with 10 bases lining up with TRBD1. Germline lookup yields CDR1 MNHEY and CDR2 SVGAGI. CDR3 size: 19 residues. Trimming at V came to 4 bases and at J to 1 base, leaving 10 bases not matched to a gene. The CDR3 loop is CASSSPMGTGVSGANVLTF. The CDR3 nucleotides are TGTGCCAGCAGTTCCCCAATGGGGACAGGGGTTTCTGGGGCCAACGTCCTGACTTTC.

This clonotype was observed at least ten times. The V gene is TRBV12-3 or TRBV12-4, the J gene TRBJ2-5, with D unclear. V shed 6 bases and J shed 5 bases, with 7 bases lying between them. The CDR3 is 11 residues long. The CDR3 spells CASRITETQYF. CDR3 DNA: TGTGCCAGCAGGATCACGGAGACCCAGTACTTC.

The table lists this clonotype with a few counts. The chain employs TRBV4-2 and TRBJ1-2, with 7 bases lining up with TRBD1. This CDR3 comprises 15 residues. V was clipped by 4 bases and J by 1 base; unmatched bases: 6. Germline V gene data show CDR1 as LGHNA and CDR2 as YNFKEQ. CDR3 sequence reads: CASSRMDRLNYGYTF. CDR3 sequence (DNA): TGTGCCAGCAGCCGAATGGACAGGCTTAACTATGGCTACACCTTC.

The CDR3 is CASSQGTSVSTDTQYF. The CDR3 DNA reads TGTGCCAGCAGCCAGGGGACTAGCGTAAGCACAGATACGCAGTATTTT. The chain recombines TRBV11-3 with TRBJ2-3; 10 nucleotides match TRBD2. The CDR3 length is 16 residues. Germline loops: CDR1 SGHNT, CDR2 YENEEA. V shed 5 bases and J 0 bases; nucleotides not matched to a gene: 5.

J is TRBJ2-3 and V is TRBV7-9; 13 bases are shared with TRBD2. CDR3 length equals 19 residues. CDR1 and CDR2 from the germline V gene are SEHNR and FQNEAQ (reference sequence). The J segment lost 1 base and the V segment lost 5 bases, leaving 12 bases of the junction unmatched. CDR3 amino acids: CASSSPRLAGGRGTDTQYF. CDR3 nucleotide sequence: TGTGCCAGCAGCAGCCCCCGACTAGCGGGGGGCCGAGGCACAGATACGCAGTATTTT.

The J gene is TRBJ1-5, the V gene TRBV6-4; 7 nucleotides agree with TRBD1. Trimming took 5 bases from V and 3 from J; bases not matched to a gene: 4. There are 14 residues in the CDR3. Per the germline V gene, CDR1 is MRHNA and CDR2 is SNTAGT. CDR3 in amino acids: CASSLDRPNQPQHF. In DNA form, the CDR3 reads TGTGCCAGCAGTCTGGACAGGCCCAATCAGCCCCAGCATTTT.

V and J are TRBV12-2 and TRBJ1-6; the DNA was not used to check the table's D call, TRBD1. TRBV12-2 is assigned pseudogene status. The CDR3 runs to 13 residues. CDR3 nucleotide sequence: TGTGCAAGTGAAGGACAGGTGAATTCACCCCTCCACTTT. Translating it yields CASEGQVNSPLHF.

The chain is built from TRBV12-3 or TRBV12-4 and TRBJ1-1; the D is unclear. This CDR3 comprises 13 residues. Trimming took off 0 bases at V and 5 bases at J, with 7 bases between the two ends. CDR3: CASSLAGETEAFF. The CDR3 DNA is TGTGCCAGCAGTTTAGCCGGGGAAACTGAAGCTTTCTTT.

The sample holds a few counts of this clonotype. This chain joins TRBV20-1 and TRBJ2-7; 9 nucleotides line up with TRBD1. The V gene end was trimmed by 0 bases and the J gene end by 6 bases; junction bases not matched to a gene: 0. Germline CDR1 reads DFQATT; CDR2 reads SNEGSKA (reference sequence). This CDR3 is 12 amino acids long. CDR3 loop: CSARETGGEQYF. The CDR3 DNA reads TGCAGTGCTAGAGAGACAGGGGGCGAGCAGTACTTC.

The chain employs TRBV28 and TRBJ1-3; D is undetermined. Trimming shortened V by 4 bases and J by 7 bases, and 14 bases separated the two germline ends. Germline assignment: CDR1 MDHEN and CDR2 SYDVKM. CDR3 length: 14 residues. The CDR3 protein is CASSSLHGKNTIYF. For the CDR3, the DNA is TGTGCCAGCAGTTCACTACACGGGAAGAACACCATATATTTT.

This clonotype was picked up a small number of times. V usage is TRBV4-3 and J usage is TRBJ1-1; D is ambiguous. The CDR3 is made up of 16 amino acids. Germline V gene sequence: CDR1 LGHNA, CDR2 YSLEER. Trimming stripped 0 bases from V and 1 base from J, with 12 bases between. CDR3 sequence (DNA): TGCGCCAGCAGCCAAGATGGCTGTGTGGGGAACACTGAAGCTTTCTTT. It codes for CASSQDGCVGNTEAFF.

J is TRBJ2-2 and V is TRBV28, with 9 bases aligning to TRBD2. J was trimmed by 4 bases and V by 11 bases; bases with no gene match: 8. The V gene's germline CDR1 is MDHEN and CDR2 SYDVKM. There are 14 residues in the CDR3. The CDR3 loop is CARLAGEGTGELFF. The DNA of the CDR3 is TGTGCCCGCTTAGCGGGGGAGGGCACCGGGGAGCTGTTTTTT. Drawing the rest from reference TRBV28 and TRBJ2-2, the complete variable domain is DVKVTQSSRYLVKRTGEKVFLECVQDMDHENMFWYRQDPGLGLRLIYFSYDVKMKEKGDIPEGYSVSREKKERFSLILESASTNQTSMYLCARLAGEGTGELFFGEGSRLTVL.

In regard to this clonotype: The junction departs from the called germline gene at one end, perhaps through a read error. J is TRBJ2-3 and V is TRBV7-2, with 10 bases identical to TRBD2. The CDR3 has 14 amino acids. The germline CDR1 and CDR2 sequences are SGHTA and FQGNSA. The CDR3 loop is CASSIAGGPDTQYF. The DNA for the CDR3 is TGTGCCAGCAGCATAGCGGGGGGCCCAGATACGCAGTATTTT.

This sequence joins TRBV5-6 and TRBJ2-3; D gene ambiguous. Deletions cut 0 bases from V and 4 bases from J, with 12 bases between. Looked up from germline, CDR1 is SGHDT and CDR2 is YYEEEE. CDR3 length equals 15 residues. CDR3 nucleotides: TGTGCCAGCAGCTTGGGCTTCGAAAAGCCAGATACGCAGTATTTT. It codes for CASSLGFEKPDTQYF.

This chain connects TRBV12-3 or TRBV12-4 to TRBJ1-2; 7 bases line up with TRBD1. The V segment lost 5 bases and the J segment 2 bases; nucleotides outside the gene matches: 5. This CDR3 has 14 amino acids. CDR3 in DNA: TGTGCCAGCAGTCAGGGGGGGAAAAACTATGGCTACACCTTC. This translates into CASSQGGKNYGYTF.

This rearrangement joins TRBV5-1 to TRBJ2-3; TRBD2 agrees at 7 bases. There are 15 residues in the CDR3. Germline V gene data show CDR1 as SGHRS and CDR2 as YFSETQ. With V trimmed by 4 bases and J by 5 bases, 10 bases remained unmatched. CDR3 sequence reads: CASSPETSLQDTQYF. The CDR3 bases are TGCGCCAGCAGCCCAGAGACTAGCCTACAAGATACGCAGTATTTT.

The genes are TRBV30 and TRBJ2-1; 7 positions agree with TRBD1. CDR1 and CDR2 from the germline V gene are GTSNPN and SVGIG (reference sequence). The CDR3 runs to 14 residues. The trim removed 0 bases at V and 8 bases at J, leaving 7 bases unmatched. CDR3 DNA sequence: TGTGCCTGGAGTGTACCCCTTACAGGGGATGAGCAGTTCTTC. Translation: CAWSVPLTGDEQFF.

This clonotype occurred many times. The chain combines TRBV12-3 or TRBV12-4 with TRBJ2-2, with D possibly matching TRBD1 (5 bases). V was clipped by 5 bases and J by 1 base, with 8 bases between them. This CDR3 is built from 14 residues. The CDR3 protein is CASSRQQNTGELFF. CDR3 DNA sequence: TGTGCCAGCAGTCGACAGCAGAACACCGGGGAGCTGTTTTTT.

This clonotype occurred a few times. CDR3 in amino acids: CAREQGTPLHF. CDR3 nucleotides: TGTGCCAGAGAACAGGGAACACCCCTCCACTTT. The chain has TRBV27 and TRBJ1-6; TRBD1 might be the D (6 bases). CDR1 MNHEY and CDR2 SMNVEV come from the germline V gene (reference sequence). V was shortened by 9 bases and J by 11 bases, with 11 bases between the two germline ends. The CDR3 runs to 11 residues.

This clonotype was counted at least ten times. V and J are TRBV20-1 and TRBJ2-3; 9 bases match TRBD1. Germline lookup yields CDR1 DFQATT and CDR2 SNEGSKA (reference sequence). The CDR3 is 13 residues long. Losses at the gene ends were 7 bases for V and 2 bases for J; bases not matched to a gene: 4. The CDR3 sequence: CSVRTGATDTQYF. The CDR3 bases are TGCAGTGTCCGGACAGGGGCCACAGATACGCAGTATTTT.

In its sample, this clonotype was seen many times. This chain uses TRBV5-4 with TRBJ1-2; TRBD1 matches 7 bases. This CDR3 comprises 17 residues. Germline CDR1 and CDR2: SGHNT and YYREEE (reference sequence). V shed 0 bases, J shed 3 bases, and the junction held 11 bases outside the gene matches. CDR3 coding DNA: TGTGCCAGCAGCTTGGGACAGGGTTTACTCCGGGACTATGGCTACACCTTC. Translating gives CASSLGQGLLRDYGYTF. Full variable domain (missing parts from reference TRBV5-4 and TRBJ1-2): ETGVTQSPTHLIKTRGQQVTLRCSSQSGHNTVSWYQQALGQGPQFIFQYYREEENGRGNFPPRFSGLQFPNYSSELNVNALELDDSALYLCASSLGQGLLRDYGYTFGSGTRLTVV.